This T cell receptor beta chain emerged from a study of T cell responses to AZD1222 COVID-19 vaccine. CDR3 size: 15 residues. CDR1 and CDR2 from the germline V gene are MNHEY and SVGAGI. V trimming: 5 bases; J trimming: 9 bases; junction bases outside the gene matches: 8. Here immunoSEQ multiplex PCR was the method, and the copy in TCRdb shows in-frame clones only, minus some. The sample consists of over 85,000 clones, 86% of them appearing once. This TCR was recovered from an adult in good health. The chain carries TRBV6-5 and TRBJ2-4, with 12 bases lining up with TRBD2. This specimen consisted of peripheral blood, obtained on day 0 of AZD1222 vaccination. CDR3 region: CASSPSGGAGSIQYF. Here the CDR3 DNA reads TGTGCCAGCAGTCCTAGCGGGGGGGCCGGATCCATTCAGTACTTC.